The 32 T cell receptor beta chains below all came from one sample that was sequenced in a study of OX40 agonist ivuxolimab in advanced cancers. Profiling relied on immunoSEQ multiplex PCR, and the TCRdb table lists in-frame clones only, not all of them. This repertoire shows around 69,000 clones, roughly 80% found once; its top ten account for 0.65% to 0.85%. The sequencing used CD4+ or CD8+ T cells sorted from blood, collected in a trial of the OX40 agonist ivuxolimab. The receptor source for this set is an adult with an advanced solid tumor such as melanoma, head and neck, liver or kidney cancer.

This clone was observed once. CDR3 nucleotides: TGTGCCAGCAAAACAGGGATCTTATACAATGAGCAGTTCTTC. Its protein product is CASKTGILYNEQFF. V gene TRBV19 combines with J gene TRBJ2-1; D perhaps matches TRBD1 (6 bases). In germline, CDR1 is LNHDA, CDR2 SQIVND (reference sequence). With 9 bases removed from V and 4 bases from J, the gap between germline ends came to 16 bases. CDR3 length equals 14 residues.

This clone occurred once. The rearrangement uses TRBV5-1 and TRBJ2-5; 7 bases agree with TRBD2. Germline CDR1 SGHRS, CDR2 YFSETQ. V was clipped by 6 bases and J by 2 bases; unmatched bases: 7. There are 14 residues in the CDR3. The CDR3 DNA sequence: TGCGCCAGCAAGCCGGGGAGGGGACAAGAGACCCAGTACTTC. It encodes CASKPGRGQETQYF. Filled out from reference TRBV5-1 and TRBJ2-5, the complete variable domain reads KAGVTQTPRYLIKTRGQQVTLSCSPISGHRSVSWYQQTPGQGLQFLFEYFSETQRNKGNFPGRFSGRQFSNSRSEMNVSTLELGDSALYLCASKPGRGQETQYFGPGTRLLVL.

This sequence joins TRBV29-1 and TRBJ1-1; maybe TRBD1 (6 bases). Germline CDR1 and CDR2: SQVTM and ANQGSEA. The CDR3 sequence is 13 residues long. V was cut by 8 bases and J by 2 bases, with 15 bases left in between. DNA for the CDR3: TGCAGCCCTAGCCTACAGGGAAACACTGAAGCTTTCTTT. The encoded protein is CSPSLQGNTEAFF.

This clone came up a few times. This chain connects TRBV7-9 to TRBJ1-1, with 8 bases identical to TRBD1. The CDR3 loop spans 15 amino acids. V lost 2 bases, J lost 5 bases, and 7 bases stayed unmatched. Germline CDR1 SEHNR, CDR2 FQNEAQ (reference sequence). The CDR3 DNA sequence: TGTGCCAGCAGCTTACAGGGGGCGAGGTGGACTGAAGCTTTCTTT. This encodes CASSLQGARWTEAFF.

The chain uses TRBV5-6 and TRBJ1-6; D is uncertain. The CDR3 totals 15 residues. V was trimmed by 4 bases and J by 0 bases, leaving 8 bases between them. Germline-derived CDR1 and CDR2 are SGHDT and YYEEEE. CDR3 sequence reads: CASSRAGSYNSPLHF. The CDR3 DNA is TGTGCCAGCAGCCGCGCGGGCTCCTATAATTCACCCCTCCACTTT.

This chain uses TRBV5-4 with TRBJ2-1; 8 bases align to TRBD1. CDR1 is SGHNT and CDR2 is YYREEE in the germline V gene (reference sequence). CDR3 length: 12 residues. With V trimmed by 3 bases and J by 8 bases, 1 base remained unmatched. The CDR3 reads CASSSTGDEQFF. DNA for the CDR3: TGTGCCAGCAGCTCGACAGGGGATGAGCAGTTCTTC.

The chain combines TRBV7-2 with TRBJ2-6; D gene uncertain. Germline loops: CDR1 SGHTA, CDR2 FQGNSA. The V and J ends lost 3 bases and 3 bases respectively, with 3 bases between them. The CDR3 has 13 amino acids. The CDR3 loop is CASSFYGANVLTF. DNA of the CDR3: TGTGCCAGCAGCTTTTATGGGGCCAACGTCCTGACTTTC.

This chain's CDR3 is CASSHRADTQYF. CDR3 coding DNA: TGTGCCAGCAGTCACCGTGCAGATACGCAGTATTTT. The V and J genes are TRBV28 and TRBJ2-3; D gene ambiguous. V was trimmed by 5 bases and J by 4 bases, leaving 7 bases between them. Germline V gives CDR1 MDHEN, CDR2 SYDVKM. The CDR3 has 12 amino acids.

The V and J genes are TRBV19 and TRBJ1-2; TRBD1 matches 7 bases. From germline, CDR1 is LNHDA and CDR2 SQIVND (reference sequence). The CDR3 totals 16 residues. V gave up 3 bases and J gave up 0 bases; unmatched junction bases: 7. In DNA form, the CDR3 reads TGTGCCAGTAGTATGATAGGGGGCTCCGCTAACTATGGCTACACCTTC. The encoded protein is CASSMIGGSANYGYTF.

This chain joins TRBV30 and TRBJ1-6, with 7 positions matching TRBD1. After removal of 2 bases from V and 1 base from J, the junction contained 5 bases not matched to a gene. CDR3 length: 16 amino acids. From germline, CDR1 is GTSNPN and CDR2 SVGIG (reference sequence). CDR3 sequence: CAWSRSQGSYNSPLHF. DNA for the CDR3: TGTGCCTGGAGTCGCTCACAGGGGTCCTATAATTCACCCCTCCACTTT.

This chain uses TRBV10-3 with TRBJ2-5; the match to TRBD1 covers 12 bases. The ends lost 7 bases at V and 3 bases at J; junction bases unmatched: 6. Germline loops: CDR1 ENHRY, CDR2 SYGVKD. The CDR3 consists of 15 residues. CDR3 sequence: CAINKGTGGEETQYF. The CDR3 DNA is TGTGCCATCAATAAAGGGACAGGGGGCGAAGAGACCCAGTACTTC.

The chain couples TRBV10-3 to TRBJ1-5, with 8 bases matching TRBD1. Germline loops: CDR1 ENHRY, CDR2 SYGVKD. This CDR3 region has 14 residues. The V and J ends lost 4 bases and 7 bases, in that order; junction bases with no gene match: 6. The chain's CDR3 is CAISGQGTGQPQHF. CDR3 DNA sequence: TGTGCCATCAGTGGACAGGGGACGGGACAGCCCCAGCATTTT.

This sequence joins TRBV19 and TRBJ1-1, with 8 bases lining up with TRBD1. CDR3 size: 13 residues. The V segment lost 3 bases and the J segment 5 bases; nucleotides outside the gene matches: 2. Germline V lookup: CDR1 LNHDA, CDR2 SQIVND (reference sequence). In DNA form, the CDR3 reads TGTGCCAGTAGTATGCAGGGGGCAACTGAAGCTTTCTTT. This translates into CASSMQGATEAFF.

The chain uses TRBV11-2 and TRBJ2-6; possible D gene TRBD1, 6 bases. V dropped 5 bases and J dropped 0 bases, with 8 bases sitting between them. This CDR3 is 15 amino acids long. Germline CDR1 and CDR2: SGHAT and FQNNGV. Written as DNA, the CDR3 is TGTGCCAGCAGCGCAGGGGCCTCTGGGGCCAACGTCCTGACTTTC. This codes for CASSAGASGANVLTF.

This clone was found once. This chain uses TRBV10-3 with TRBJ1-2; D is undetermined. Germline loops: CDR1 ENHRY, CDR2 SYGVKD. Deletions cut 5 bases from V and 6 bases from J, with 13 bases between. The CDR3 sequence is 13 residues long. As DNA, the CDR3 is TGTGCCATCAGTACGGTCCTGAAGGATGGCTACACCTTC. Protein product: CAISTVLKDGYTF.

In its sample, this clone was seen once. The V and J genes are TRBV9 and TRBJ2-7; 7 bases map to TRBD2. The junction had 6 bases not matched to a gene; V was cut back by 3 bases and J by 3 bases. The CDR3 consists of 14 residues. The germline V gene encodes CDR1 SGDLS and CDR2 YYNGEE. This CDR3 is CASSDGLADYEQYF. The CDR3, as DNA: TGTGCCAGCAGCGACGGGCTAGCGGACTACGAGCAGTACTTC.

This chain's CDR3 is CASKGGQSGWRAFF. In DNA form, the CDR3 reads TGTGCCAGCAAAGGCGGGCAGTCGGGGTGGAGAGCTTTCTTT. This sequence joins TRBV7-2 and TRBJ1-1; D is uncertain. Germline assignment: CDR1 SGHTA and CDR2 FQGNSA. This CDR3 is built from 14 residues. V was trimmed by 7 bases and J by 10 bases, leaving 22 bases between them.

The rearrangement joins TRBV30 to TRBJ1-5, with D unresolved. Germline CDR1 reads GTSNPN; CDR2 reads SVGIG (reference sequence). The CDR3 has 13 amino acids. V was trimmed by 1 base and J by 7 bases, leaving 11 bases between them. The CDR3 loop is CAWSDHARQPQHF. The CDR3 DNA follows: TGTGCCTGGAGTGACCATGCCCGACAGCCCCAGCATTTT.

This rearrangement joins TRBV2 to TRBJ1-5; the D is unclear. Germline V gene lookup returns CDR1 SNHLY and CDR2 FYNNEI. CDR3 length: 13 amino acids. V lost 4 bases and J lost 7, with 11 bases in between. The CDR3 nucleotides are TGTGCCAGCAGTGTATCGGGGAGCCAGCCCCAGCATTTT. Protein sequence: CASSVSGSQPQHF.

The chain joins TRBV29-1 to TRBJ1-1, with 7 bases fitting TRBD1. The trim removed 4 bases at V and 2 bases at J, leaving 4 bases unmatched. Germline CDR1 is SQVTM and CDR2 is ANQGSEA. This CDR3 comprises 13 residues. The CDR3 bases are TGCAGCGTTGTACAGGGGCGTAACACTGAAGCTTTCTTT. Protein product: CSVVQGRNTEAFF.

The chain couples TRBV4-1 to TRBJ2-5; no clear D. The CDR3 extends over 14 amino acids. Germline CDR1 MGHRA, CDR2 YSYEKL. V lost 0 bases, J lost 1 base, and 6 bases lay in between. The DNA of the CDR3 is TGCGCCAGCAGCCAAGAAAACTTCCAAGAGACCCAGTACTTC. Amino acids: CASSQENFQETQYF.

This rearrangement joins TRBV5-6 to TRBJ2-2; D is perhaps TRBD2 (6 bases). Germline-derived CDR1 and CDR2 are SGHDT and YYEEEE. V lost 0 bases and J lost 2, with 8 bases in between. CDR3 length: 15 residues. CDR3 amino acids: CASSLVAANTGELFF. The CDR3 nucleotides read TGTGCCAGCAGCTTGGTAGCGGCAAACACCGGGGAGCTGTTTTTT.

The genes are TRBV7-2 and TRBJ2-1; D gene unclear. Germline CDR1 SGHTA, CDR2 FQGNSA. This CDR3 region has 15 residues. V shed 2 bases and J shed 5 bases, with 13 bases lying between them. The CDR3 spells CASSLFSTLDNEQFF. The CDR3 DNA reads TGTGCCAGCAGCTTATTTTCCACCCTGGACAATGAGCAGTTCTTC.

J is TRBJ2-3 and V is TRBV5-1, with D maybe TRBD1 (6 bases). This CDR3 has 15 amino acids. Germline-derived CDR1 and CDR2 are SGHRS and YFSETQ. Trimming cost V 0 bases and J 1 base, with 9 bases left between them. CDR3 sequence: CASSLVDSRTDTQYF. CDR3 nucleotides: TGCGCCAGCAGCTTGGTGGACAGCCGCACAGATACGCAGTATTTT.

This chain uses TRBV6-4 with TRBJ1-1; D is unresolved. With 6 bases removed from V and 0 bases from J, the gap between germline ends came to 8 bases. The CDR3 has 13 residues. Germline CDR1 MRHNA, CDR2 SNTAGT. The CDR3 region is CASRLQMNTEAFF. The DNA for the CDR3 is TGTGCCAGCAGGCTTCAAATGAACACTGAAGCTTTCTTT.

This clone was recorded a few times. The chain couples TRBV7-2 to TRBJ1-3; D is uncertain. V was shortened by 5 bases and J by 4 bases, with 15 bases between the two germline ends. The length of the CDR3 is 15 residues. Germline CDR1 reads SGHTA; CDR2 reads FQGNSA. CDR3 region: CASSKTWGVGNTIYF. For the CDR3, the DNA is TGTGCCAGCAGCAAAACGTGGGGTGTGGGAAACACCATATATTTT. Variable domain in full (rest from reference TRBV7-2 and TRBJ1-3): GAGVSQSPSNKVTEKGKDVELRCDPISGHTALYWYRQSLGQGLEFLIYFQGNSAPDKSGLPSDRFSAERTGGSVSTLTIQRTQQEDSAVYLCASSKTWGVGNTIYFGEGSWLTVV.

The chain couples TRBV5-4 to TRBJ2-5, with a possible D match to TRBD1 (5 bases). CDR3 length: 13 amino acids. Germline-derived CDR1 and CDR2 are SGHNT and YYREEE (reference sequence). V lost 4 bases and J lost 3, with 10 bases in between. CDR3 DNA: TGTGCCAGCAGCCCCAGGGTTGAAGAGACCCAGTACTTC. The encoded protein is CASSPRVEETQYF. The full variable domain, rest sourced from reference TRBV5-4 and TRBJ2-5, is ETGVTQSPTHLIKTRGQQVTLRCSSQSGHNTVSWYQQALGQGPQFIFQYYREEENGRGNFPPRFSGLQFPNYSSELNVNALELDDSALYLCASSPRVEETQYFGPGTRLLVL.

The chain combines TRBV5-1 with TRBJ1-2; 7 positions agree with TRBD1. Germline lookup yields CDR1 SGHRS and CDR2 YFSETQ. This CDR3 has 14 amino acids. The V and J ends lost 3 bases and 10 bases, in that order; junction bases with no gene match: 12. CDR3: CASSSQTGDGPYTF. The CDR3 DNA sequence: TGCGCCAGCAGCTCCCAAACAGGGGACGGCCCCTACACCTTC.

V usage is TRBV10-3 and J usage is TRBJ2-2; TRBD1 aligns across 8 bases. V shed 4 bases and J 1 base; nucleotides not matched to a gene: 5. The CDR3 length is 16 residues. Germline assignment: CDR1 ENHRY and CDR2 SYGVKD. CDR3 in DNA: TGTGCCATCAGTGGCACCGGGACAGGGAACACCGGGGAGCTGTTTTTT. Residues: CAISGTGTGNTGELFF.

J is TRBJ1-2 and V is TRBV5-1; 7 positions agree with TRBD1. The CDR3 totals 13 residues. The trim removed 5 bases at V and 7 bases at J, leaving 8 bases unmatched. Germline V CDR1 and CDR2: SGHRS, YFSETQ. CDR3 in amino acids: CASSRGDSTGYTF. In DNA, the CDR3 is TGCGCCAGCAGTCGAGGGGACAGCACTGGCTACACCTTC. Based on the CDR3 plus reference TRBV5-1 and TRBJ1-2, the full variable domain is KAGVTQTPRYLIKTRGQQVTLSCSPISGHRSVSWYQQTPGQGLQFLFEYFSETQRNKGNFPGRFSGRQFSNSRSEMNVSTLELGDSALYLCASSRGDSTGYTFGSGTRLTVV.

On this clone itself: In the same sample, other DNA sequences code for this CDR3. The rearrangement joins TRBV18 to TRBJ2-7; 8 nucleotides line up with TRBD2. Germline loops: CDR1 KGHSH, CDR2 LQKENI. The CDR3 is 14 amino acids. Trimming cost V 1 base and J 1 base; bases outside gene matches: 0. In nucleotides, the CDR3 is TGTGCCAGCTCACCACTAGCGGGATCCTACGAGCAGTACTTC. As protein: CASSPLAGSYEQYF.

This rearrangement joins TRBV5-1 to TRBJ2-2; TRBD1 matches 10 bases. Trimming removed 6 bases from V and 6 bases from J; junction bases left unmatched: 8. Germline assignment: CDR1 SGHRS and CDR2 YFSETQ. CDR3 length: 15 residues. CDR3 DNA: TGCGCCAGCACCCGGGGGGACAGGGGACCCGGGGAGCTGTTTTTT. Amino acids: CASTRGDRGPGELFF. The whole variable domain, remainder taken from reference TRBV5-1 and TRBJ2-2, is KAGVTQTPRYLIKTRGQQVTLSCSPISGHRSVSWYQQTPGQGLQFLFEYFSETQRNKGNFPGRFSGRQFSNSRSEMNVSTLELGDSALYLCASTRGDRGPGELFFGEGSRLTVL.